This TCR beta chain was identified during a study of regulatory T cells in long-lasting Graves disease. Both iRepertoire HTBI primers and Arm-PCR of CDR3 regions were used to build the TCR beta libraries. Each CDR3 protein gets one entry after TCRdb re-called the multiplex PCR reads with MiXCR. The sample holds around 500,000 distinct CDR3 sequences, about 20% seen once. Time point indicated: persistent/refractory GD, antithyroid drugs over 5 years with positive TRAb. The TCR library was made from RNA that had been extracted from PBMCs in TRIzol. Graves' disease diagnosis followed American Thyroid Association guidelines. Peripheral blood, 7.5 to 9.5 milliliters per patient, was collected in EDTA tubes. Study-level results: Under persistent disease, TRBV28, TRBJ1-2 and TRBJ2-5 were used preferentially.

This clonotype was counted only a few times. Its antigen is unidentified. V was shortened by 4 bases and J by 2 bases, with 15 bases between the two germline ends. The germline CDR1 and CDR2 sequences are SGHAT and FQNNGV. The CDR3 length is 15 residues. This specimen consisted of peripheral blood mononuclear cells (PBMCs), obtained when the disease was refractory, from a patient treated with antithyroid drugs. This clonotype was sampled from a female donor with Graves disease. This chain uses TRBV11-2 with TRBJ2-7; possible D gene TRBD2, 6 bases. CDR3 nucleotides: TGTGCCAGCAGCTATCCGGGGGTTTTGACCTACGAGCAGTACTTC. Translated, it gives CASSYPGVLTYEQYF.